This passage covers 30 T cell receptor beta chains from one sample sequenced in a study of T cell responses to AZD1222 COVID-19 vaccine. Profiled with immunoSEQ multiplex PCR; TCRdb holds only in-frame clones, not every one. The repertoire holds 150,000 to 200,000 clones, with less than 95% as singletons. The sample consisted of peripheral blood, taken on day 0 of AZD1222 vaccination. These TCRs come from an adult in good health.

This rearrangement joins TRBV11-3 to TRBJ1-3, with 9 positions matching TRBD1. The CDR3 has 16 residues. The V gene end was trimmed by 5 bases and the J gene end by 2 bases; junction bases not matched to a gene: 7. From germline, CDR1 is SGHNT and CDR2 YENEEA. The CDR3 DNA reads TGTGCCAGCAGCAGGGGGGACAGGGCGACTGGAAACACCATATATTTT. Protein product: CASSRGDRATGNTIYF.

This chain links TRBV30 with TRBJ1-2; 8 bases fit TRBD1. CDR3 length: 15 amino acids. Germline CDR1 is GTSNPN and CDR2 is SVGIG (reference sequence). J gave up 6 bases and V 2 bases, and 11 bases lay outside the gene matches. The CDR3 loop reads CAWSFGAGGADGYTF. The CDR3 DNA reads TGTGCCTGGAGTTTTGGGGCAGGGGGCGCGGATGGCTACACCTTC.

The chain uses TRBV7-9 and TRBJ2-7; D is ambiguous. This CDR3 contains 13 residues. V was shortened by 5 bases and J by 1 base, with 9 bases between the two germline ends. Germline V gives CDR1 SEHNR, CDR2 FQNEAQ (reference sequence). The CDR3 loop reads CASSPALSYEQYF. DNA of the CDR3: TGTGCCAGCAGCCCGGCACTGTCCTACGAGCAGTACTTC. Together with reference TRBV7-9 and TRBJ2-7, the CDR3 gives the full variable domain: DTGVSQNPRHKITKRGQNVTFRCDPISEHNRLYWYRQTLGQGPEFLTYFQNEAQLEKSRLLSDRFSAERPKGSFSTLEIQRTEQGDSAMYLCASSPALSYEQYFGPGTRLTVT.

This rearrangement joins TRBV7-3 to TRBJ2-1, with D perhaps TRBD2 (6 bases). The CDR3 runs 15 residues. Trimming shortened V by 5 bases and J by 8 bases, and 19 bases separated the two germline ends. Looked up from germline, CDR1 is SGHTA and CDR2 is FQGTGA. The CDR3 bases are TGTGCCAGCAGCCTCCGCGGGGAGCTGCGAGATGAGCAGTTCTTC. This sequence encodes CASSLRGELRDEQFF. Full variable domain (missing parts from reference TRBV7-3 and TRBJ2-1): GAGVSQTPSNKVTEKGKYVELRCDPISGHTALYWYRQSLGQGPEFLIYFQGTGAADDSGLPNDRFFAVRPEGSVSTLKIQRTERGDSAVYLCASSLRGELRDEQFFGPGTRLTVL.

Here the CDR3 DNA reads TGTGCCAGTAGTGCCGGATACACTGAAGCTTTCTTT. Its protein is CASSAGYTEAFF. The V gene is TRBV19, the J gene TRBJ1-1; D is undetermined. CDR1 LNHDA and CDR2 SQIVND come from the germline V gene (reference sequence). Trimming removed 5 bases from V and 3 bases from J, with 7 bases in between. There are 12 residues in the CDR3.

The rearrangement joins TRBV4-1 to TRBJ2-1; D not certain. V was clipped by 4 bases and J by 10 bases, with 20 bases between them. The CDR3 is 15 amino acids. Germline CDR1 and CDR2: MGHRA and YSYEKL. The chain's CDR3 is CASSPSWLTSWEQFF. The CDR3 bases are TGCGCCAGCAGCCCCTCGTGGTTAACCTCTTGGGAGCAGTTCTTC.

This chain connects TRBV6-5 to TRBJ2-2; no definite D call. CDR1 is MNHEY, CDR2 SVGAGI, per germline. With 7 bases removed from V and 0 bases from J, the gap between germline ends came to 12 bases. This CDR3 is 15 amino acids long. CDR3 residues: CASNKNLANTGELFF. CDR3 DNA: TGTGCCAGCAACAAAAATCTCGCGAACACCGGGGAGCTGTTTTTT.

This chain links TRBV6-5 with TRBJ2-1, with 10 bases fitting TRBD2. Germline V gene lookup returns CDR1 MNHEY and CDR2 SVGAGI. The CDR3 covers 16 residues. The junction had 7 bases not matched to a gene; V was cut back by 4 bases and J by 4 bases. In DNA, the CDR3 is TGTGCCAGCAGTTTCCGGACTAGCGGCTATTACAATGAGCAGTTCTTC. It codes for CASSFRTSGYYNEQFF.

This rearrangement joins TRBV4-3 to TRBJ2-1; 10 positions match TRBD1. With V trimmed by 1 base and J by 7 bases, 4 bases remained unmatched. CDR1 and CDR2 from the germline V gene are LGHNA and YSLEER. The CDR3 loop spans 15 amino acids. DNA of the CDR3: TGCGCCAGCAGCCAAGGTGACAGGGGGCAGAATGAGCAGTTCTTC. Its translation is CASSQGDRGQNEQFF.

V usage is TRBV6-2 or TRBV6-3 and J usage is TRBJ2-7; D not resolved. The CDR3 covers 14 residues. Trimming stripped 2 bases from V and 4 bases from J, with 12 bases between. Germline loops: CDR1 MNHEY, CDR2 SVGEGT. The CDR3 region has the DNA TGTGCCAGCAGTTACGTTCTCAGGAATTACGAGCAGTACTTC. This gives the protein CASSYVLRNYEQYF.

This clone was seen only a few times. The gene calls are TRBV4-1 and TRBJ2-7; 9 bases are a match to TRBD1. CDR3 size: 15 residues. V shed 3 bases, J shed 5 bases, and the junction held 8 bases outside the gene matches. Germline V gene data show CDR1 as MGHRA and CDR2 as YSYEKL. CDR3 DNA sequence: TGCGCCAGCAGCCACGTCGGACAGGGGCAGCACGAGCAGTACTTC. It encodes CASSHVGQGQHEQYF.

The V call is TRBV24-1, the J call TRBJ2-2, with D tentatively TRBD1 or TRBD2 (6 bases each). Germline CDR1 KGHDR, CDR2 SFDVKD. Trimming took 4 bases from V and 7 from J, leaving 15 bases between them. The CDR3 runs to 15 residues. CDR3 sequence (DNA): TGTGCCACCAGTGACCCCGCCGGGGGCATCGGGGAGCTGTTTTTT. This codes for CATSDPAGGIGELFF.

This clone was recorded only once. V is TRBV5-5 and J is TRBJ2-7; 7 bases are a match to TRBD2. Germline CDR1 SGHKS, CDR2 YYEKEE (reference sequence). With 0 bases clipped from V and 4 bases from J, the junction kept 10 bases outside the gene matches. The length of the CDR3 is 16 residues. CDR3 sequence reads: CASSLAVASGGYEQYF. The CDR3 nucleotides read TGTGCCAGCAGCTTGGCCGTGGCTAGCGGAGGTTACGAGCAGTACTTC.

The rearrangement uses TRBV3-1 (or the pseudogene TRBV3-2) and TRBJ2-7, with 9 bases identical to TRBD1. The CDR3 is 13 residues long. V was clipped by 4 bases and J by 3 bases; unmatched bases: 1. The germline CDR1 and CDR2 sequences are LGHDT and YNNKEL (reference sequence). The CDR3 loop reads CASSPTGGYEQYF. Here the CDR3 DNA reads TGTGCCAGCAGCCCGACAGGGGGCTACGAGCAGTACTTC.

J is TRBJ1-4 and V is TRBV7-6, with a possible D match to TRBD1 (6 bases). V was shortened by 5 bases and J by 8 bases, with 15 bases between the two germline ends. The CDR3 length is 14 residues. Germline-derived CDR1 and CDR2 are SGHVS and FNYEAQ. For the CDR3, the DNA is TGTGCCAGCAGCCGGCGGGACAAGGGAGAAAAACTGTTTTTT. It codes for CASSRRDKGEKLFF.

Only one count was recorded for this clone. This chain joins TRBV6-5 and TRBJ2-2; D is unresolved. Germline-derived CDR1 and CDR2 are MNHEY and SVGAGI. Trimming removed 1 base at V and 7 bases at J, with 10 bases between. This CDR3 region has 14 residues. The CDR3 DNA reads TGTGCCAGCAGTTACTTAGGGTATGACGGGGAGCTGTTTTTT. Translated: CASSYLGYDGELFF.

V and J are TRBV5-1 and TRBJ2-7, with D perhaps matching TRBD1 (6 bases). This CDR3 is built from 15 residues. Deletions cut 3 bases from V and 0 bases from J, with 13 bases between. CDR1 is SGHRS and CDR2 is YFSETQ in the germline V gene. CDR3 protein: CASSSSLDSSYEQYF. CDR3 sequence (DNA): TGCGCCAGCAGCTCTTCTTTGGACAGCTCCTACGAGCAGTACTTC.

This clone was recorded once. At one end, the junction sequence differs from germline, possibly due to a read error. In nucleotides, the CDR3 is TGTGCCAGCAGTGAAAGGAACGGGAACCCGTCGTTT. This gives the protein CASSERNGNPSF. The chain couples TRBV6-1 to TRBJ2-3; the D gene is possibly TRBD2 (5 bases). This CDR3 is 12 amino acids long. Looked up from germline, CDR1 is MNHNS and CDR2 is SASEGT.

The chain is built from TRBV10-3 and TRBJ1-2; 8 nucleotides agree with TRBD1. CDR3 length: 15 amino acids. Germline assignment: CDR1 ENHRY and CDR2 SYGVKD. Germline trimming cut 4 bases from V and 7 bases from J; bases unmatched to any gene: 11. The CDR3 DNA reads as TGTGCCATCAGTGGTCCGGACAGGGTCGGAGCTGGCTACACCTTC. Translated, it gives CAISGPDRVGAGYTF.

The chain has TRBV6-2 or TRBV6-3 and TRBJ2-7; TRBD2 is a possible D gene (6 bases). The CDR3 loop spans 16 amino acids. CDR1 is MNHEY, CDR2 SVGEGT, per germline. The V and J ends lost 0 bases and 1 base respectively, with 13 bases between them. The CDR3 reads CASSYSNRGFSYEQYF. The CDR3 DNA is TGTGCCAGCAGTTACTCGAACCGGGGGTTTTCCTACGAGCAGTACTTC.

A word on this clone: Other DNA sequences in the same sample also yield this CDR3. The chain employs TRBV28 and TRBJ2-5; D is unclear. The CDR3 runs to 11 residues. V shed 4 bases and J shed 4 bases, with 4 bases lying between them. Per germline, CDR1 MDHEN and CDR2 SYDVKM. The CDR3 reads CASSSRETQYF. The CDR3 nucleotides are TGTGCCAGCAGTTCCCGAGAGACCCAGTACTTC.

The V gene is TRBV24-1, the J gene TRBJ1-2; a weak D match, TRBD1 (5 bases). Trimming took off 0 bases at V and 1 base at J, with 5 bases between the two ends. CDR3 length: 14 residues. Germline values: CDR1 KGHDR, CDR2 SFDVKD. The CDR3 DNA is TGTGCCACCAGTGATTTGCAGGGTAACTATGGCTACACCTTC. The encoded protein is CATSDLQGNYGYTF.

The chain has TRBV6-5 and TRBJ1-3; no firm D call. The V gene's germline CDR1 is MNHEY and CDR2 SVGAGI. The length of the CDR3 is 13 residues. V lost 11 bases to trimming and J lost 4 bases, with 15 bases between them. The CDR3 region is CASKGLGGNTIYF. The CDR3 DNA sequence: TGTGCCTCAAAGGGCCTGGGGGGAAACACCATATATTTT.

Regarding this clone: The junction and the germline gene differ at one end; a read error may be behind it. The gene calls are TRBV29-1 and TRBJ1-1; D is ambiguous. In germline, CDR1 is SQVTM, CDR2 ANQGSEA. CDR3 length equals 14 residues. The DNA for the CDR3 is TGCAGCGTCCAAGGGAGGTTGGAGAACGCTGAAGCTTTCTTT. As protein: CSVQGRLENAEAFF.

This rearrangement joins TRBV7-2 to TRBJ1-1; D gene ambiguous. Trimming left V 3 bases short and J 0 bases short, with 5 bases between. CDR1 and CDR2 (germline): SGHTA, FQGNSA. This CDR3 contains 13 residues. The CDR3 DNA reads as TGTGCCAGCAGCTTTGCCATGAACACTGAAGCTTTCTTT. Translated, it gives CASSFAMNTEAFF.

The V call is TRBV28, the J call TRBJ2-2; D ambiguous. The CDR3 covers 11 residues. Trimming took 5 bases from V and 7 from J, leaving 5 bases between them. Looked up from germline, CDR1 is MDHEN and CDR2 is SYDVKM. As DNA, the CDR3 is TGTGCCAGCAGTGATAACGGGGAGCTGTTTTTT. As protein: CASSDNGELFF.

The V and J genes are TRBV5-4 and TRBJ2-5; D is unresolved. This CDR3 comprises 14 residues. Trimming took 4 bases from V and 4 from J, leaving 14 bases between them. CDR1 and CDR2 from the germline V gene are SGHNT and YYREEE (reference sequence). CDR3 coding DNA: TGTGCCAGCAGCCAGGACCCAACCGCAGAGACCCAGTACTTC. Residues: CASSQDPTAETQYF. The complete variable domain, with remaining parts taken from reference TRBV5-4 and TRBJ2-5, reads ETGVTQSPTHLIKTRGQQVTLRCSSQSGHNTVSWYQQALGQGPQFIFQYYREEENGRGNFPPRFSGLQFPNYSSELNVNALELDDSALYLCASSQDPTAETQYFGPGTRLLVL.

The chain has TRBV6-2 or TRBV6-3 and TRBJ2-2, with 11 bases fitting TRBD1. This CDR3 contains 17 residues. Germline V lookup: CDR1 MNHEY, CDR2 SVGEGT. With 3 bases clipped from V and 4 bases from J, the junction kept 7 bases outside the gene matches. CDR3 coding DNA: TGTGCCAGCAGTTATAACCGGGACAGGGGGTCCACCGGGGAGCTGTTTTTT. Protein sequence: CASSYNRDRGSTGELFF.

The chain joins TRBV9 to TRBJ1-2; D unclear. Germline values: CDR1 SGDLS, CDR2 YYNGEE. Trimming removed 0 bases from V and 0 bases from J, with 9 bases in between. The CDR3 has 15 residues. CDR3 nucleotide sequence: TGTGCCAGCAGCGTAGCACAGCTACCTAACTATGGCTACACCTTC. It is translated as CASSVAQLPNYGYTF.

The chain has TRBV14 and TRBJ2-2; D possibly matches TRBD1 or TRBD2 (5 bases each). Germline assignment: CDR1 SGHDN and CDR2 FVKESK. V lost 4 bases and J 6 bases, leaving 21 bases between the germline ends. The length of the CDR3 is 17 residues. The CDR3 is CASSRVPGPLISGELFF. The CDR3 DNA reads TGTGCCAGCAGCCGGGTACCGGGACCCCTAATCTCCGGGGAGCTGTTTTTT.